The clone carrying this TCR beta chain was seen once. The sample comes from a study of blood T cell repertoires in COVID-19. Clones were sequenced by immunoSEQ multiplex PCR, and TCRdb holds only the in-frame ones, with some missing. Of fewer than 350,000 clones in the sample, about 85% were seen once. Germline V gives CDR1 MNHEY, CDR2 SMNVEV (reference sequence). V was pared by 5 bases and J by 0 bases, with 6 bases of the junction left unmatched. The CDR3 loop spans 17 amino acids. The sequence was collected from a woman in her forties or fifties who had recovered from COVID-19. Sequencing was carried out using PBMCs or T cells enriched from blood (not recorded which). The chain combines TRBV27 with TRBJ1-4; 10 nucleotides agree with TRBD1. As DNA, the CDR3 is TGTGCCAGCAGTCCCGGGACAGGGGAGGCAACTAATGAAAAACTGTTTTTT. Translation gives CASSPGTGEATNEKLFF. Filled out from reference TRBV27 and TRBJ1-4, the complete variable domain reads EAQVTQNPRYLITVTGKKLTVTCSQNMNHEYMSWYRQDPGLGLRQIYYSMNVEVTDKGDVPEGYKVSRKEKRNFPLILESPSPNQTSLYFCASSPGTGEATNEKLFFGSGTQLSVL.